This TCR beta chain comes out of a study of cytomegalovirus exposure and HLA in healthy donors. Study findings and constraints: Most TCR sequences were seen very rarely across donors, but some public TCRs occurred in many. The authors enumerated roughly 180 TCR beta chains as linked to cytomegalovirus.

In regard to this clone: The antigen is unknown.

Separation from the roughly 700-subject first cohort characterized the approximately 120-subject validation cohort, to which the donors belonged. This CDR3 contains 17 residues. CDR1 and CDR2 from the germline V gene are SGDLS and YYNGEE. V gave up 3 bases and J gave up 6 bases, with 21 bases separating them. Sequencing was performed with immunoSEQ multiplex PCR; in TCRdb, only in-frame clones are kept and a portion is missing. The table has 50,000 to 80,000 clones, roughly 95% seen once. This chain links TRBV9 with TRBJ1-4; TRBD1 might be the D (6 bases). The clonotype comes from a woman in her late teens or twenties in good health and CMV-seropositive. Specimen: PBMCs. The CDR3 loop reads CASSAYRWGEGDEKLFF. The CDR3 coding sequence is TGTGCCAGCAGCGCCTACCGGTGGGGGGAGGGGGATGAAAAACTGTTTTTT. Full variable domain (outside the CDR3, taken from reference TRBV9 and TRBJ1-4): DSGVTQTPKHLITATGQRVTLRCSPRSGDLSVYWYQQSLDQGLQFLIQYYNGEERAKGNILERFSAQQFPDLHSELNLSSLELGDSALYFCASSAYRWGEGDEKLFFGSGTQLSVL.